The T cell receptor beta chain described here comes from a study of blood T cell repertoires in COVID-19 (dated by TCRdb to the early 2020s). With regard to the full study: Samples from collaborators originated in the United States, Italy and Spain and spanned both the acute and convalescent phases of COVID-19. The prospective study material was composed of cDNA or gDNA derived from T cells, B-cell-depleted T cells, or PBMCs. Subjects who had been exposed to COVID-19, were actively infected with it, or had recovered from it provided the deeply sampled blood TCRbeta repertoires that made up the dataset. The repertoires were released in a freely available public database intended as a resource for research on the immune response to SARS-CoV-2. The samples were drawn from two sources: the first 160 participants of the ongoing ImmuneRACE study, and fewer than 1,500 subjects contributed by 6 global collaborators. Nearly every sample came with metadata listing a de-identified subject ID, COVID-19 status, age in years and sex. Where HLA class I and class II types were available, the types were taken from metadata supplied by the sample provider, not from assay-based typing.

A remark on this clone: Its antigen is currently not known. Base qualities are not at hand, and no much larger clone is one base apart.

Each collaborating institution followed its own protocols to collect whole blood in K2EDTA tubes. For TCRbeta analysis, collaborator samples were shipped as frozen whole blood, as isolated PBMCs, or as DNA extracted from either sample type. CDR1 and CDR2 are drawn from the germline V gene (reference sequence): SGHNT, YYREEE. V is cut by 0 bases and J by 3 bases, and the space between the germline ends is 6 bases. The CDR3 sequence holds 13 residues, the cysteine and phenylalanine included. Only the CDR3 portion is preserved as DNA: 39 bases, with reading frame beginning at the first base. TCRbeta CDR3 regions were amplified from genomic DNA using the immunoSEQ Assay, a bias-controlled multiplex PCR. The authors processed their data as follows. The number of nucleated cells in each sample was estimated from the amplification of reference gene primers within the assay. To quantify the absolute abundance of each unique TCRbeta CDR3 rearrangement, sequence reads were collapsed and filtered. For each sample, productive Simpson clonality was calculated as the square root of Simpson's diversity index across productive rearrangements. The immuneACCESS repertoire file appears here via TCRdb, limited to in-frame rearrangements. These files lack a portion of the clones; in checked studies, under half of the deficit traces to unresolved V genes, and the cause of the others is not known. Clone size and V and J calls were adopted from that table, with D and trimming inferred from the DNA. The sample table shows 150,000 to 200,000 clones, and approximately 80% are seen once. The ten largest account for about a fifth of the sample.

General findings and caveats noted by the study authors: The amount of clinical and demographic metadata varied by source and participant and was provided uncurated.

The specimen was peripheral blood. The clonotype originates from an elderly woman with acute or convalescent COVID-19. The sequence is built from TRBV5-4 and TRBJ2-5, and perhaps TRBD1 as D gene, on 5 matching bases. The bases read TGTGCCAGCAGCTTGGGGGGCGAAGAGACCCAGTACTTC. It encodes CASSLGGEETQYF.